These 26 T cell receptor beta chains share one sample of origin, sequenced in a study of CD8 T cells in Susac syndrome. Reverse transcription used roughly 0.45 to 1 ug RNA and random hexamers. From the immunoSEQ multiplex PCR reads, TCRdb called clonotypes with MiXCR, one entry per CDR3 protein. The sample yields around 150,000 distinct CDR3 sequences, roughly 94% seen once. The sequenced sample consisted of CD8+ T cells from PBMCs. The origin of the receptors is a human donor with Susac syndrome.

The J gene is TRBJ2-1, the V gene TRBV4-1; 8 bases fit TRBD1. Trimming at V came to 3 bases and at J to 10 bases, leaving 20 bases not matched to a gene. Germline V CDR1 and CDR2: MGHRA, YSYEKL. The CDR3 length is 18 residues. CDR3 residues: CASSHPRPGDTDRVEQFF. For the CDR3, the DNA is TGCGCCAGCAGCCACCCTCGCCCCGGGGACACGGACAGGGTAGAGCAGTTCTTC.

This sequence joins TRBV7-2 and TRBJ2-7, with D unresolved. The CDR3 totals 15 residues. Per germline, CDR1 SGHTA and CDR2 FQGNSA. V was pared by 3 bases and J by 2 bases, with 14 bases between. The CDR3: CASSLVLVLPYEQYF. The CDR3 DNA reads TGTGCCAGCAGCTTGGTCCTTGTTCTCCCCTACGAGCAGTACTTC. The whole variable domain, remainder taken from reference TRBV7-2 and TRBJ2-7, is GAGVSQSPSNKVTEKGKDVELRCDPISGHTALYWYRQSLGQGLEFLIYFQGNSAPDKSGLPSDRFSAERTGGSVSTLTIQRTQQEDSAVYLCASSLVLVLPYEQYFGPGTRLTVT.

The rearrangement uses TRBV6-2 or TRBV6-3 and TRBJ2-1, with 7 bases that match TRBD2. The ends lost 8 bases at V and 8 bases at J; junction bases unmatched: 21. The CDR3 has 17 amino acids. Per germline, CDR1 MNHEY and CDR2 SVGEGT. The CDR3 spells CASAGFSGGSTTHEQFF. The CDR3 bases are TGTGCCAGCGCGGGATTTAGTGGCGGGAGTACTACTCATGAGCAGTTCTTC.

The chain combines TRBV12-3 or TRBV12-4 with TRBJ2-7; D remains unclear. V gave up 2 bases and J gave up 7 bases, with 21 bases separating them. CDR3 length: 16 residues. The CDR3 loop is CASSLSMGGSGMEQYF. CDR3 coding DNA: TGTGCCAGCAGTTTAAGCATGGGTGGAAGTGGAATGGAGCAGTACTTC.

The chain carries TRBV4-1 and TRBJ2-7; D is uncertain. V gave up 3 bases and J gave up 4 bases, with 10 bases separating them. The CDR3 has 13 amino acids. Germline values: CDR1 MGHRA, CDR2 YSYEKL. CDR3 sequence (DNA): TGCGCCAGCAGCCAGGGTTTAGGATACGAGCAGTACTTC. It specifies CASSQGLGYEQYF.

The genes are TRBV5-6 and TRBJ2-7; D perhaps matches TRBD1 (5 bases). Trimming cost V 2 bases and J 3 bases, with 9 bases left between them. The CDR3 totals 13 residues. Germline lookup yields CDR1 SGHDT and CDR2 YYEEEE. The CDR3 protein is CASSFTGYYEQYF. CDR3 nucleotides: TGTGCCAGCAGCTTCACAGGATACTACGAGCAGTACTTC.

V and J are TRBV29-1 and TRBJ2-1; 9 bases agree with TRBD2. The CDR3 totals 17 residues. The V gene end was trimmed by 2 bases and the J gene end by 0 bases; junction bases not matched to a gene: 8. Germline assignment: CDR1 SQVTM and CDR2 ANQGSEA. The CDR3 DNA follows: TGCAGCGTTGAAAGTCTAGCGGGACCGCACTCCTACAATGAGCAGTTCTTC. Translating it yields CSVESLAGPHSYNEQFF.

This chain joins TRBV9 and TRBJ2-1; D is ambiguous. Trimming left V 4 bases short and J 2 bases short, with 16 bases between. Looked up from germline, CDR1 is SGDLS and CDR2 is YYNGEE. The CDR3 contains 16 residues. CDR3 DNA: TGTGCCAGCAGCTCGCCCCGTGCGGCGGCCTACAATGAGCAGTTCTTC. Encoded protein: CASSSPRAAAYNEQFF.

The chain couples TRBV14 to TRBJ2-1; the D call may be TRBD1 or TRBD2 (5 bases each). The CDR3 is 18 amino acids. V lost 3 bases, J lost 0 bases, and 18 bases lay in between. CDR1 SGHDN and CDR2 FVKESK come from the germline V gene. CDR3 nucleotides: TGTGCCAGCAGCCAGGGATATACAGGAGGTAGCTCCTACAATGAGCAGTTCTTC. This encodes CASSQGYTGGSSYNEQFF. The full variable domain, rest sourced from reference TRBV14 and TRBJ2-1, is EAGVTQFPSHSVIEKGQTVTLRCDPISGHDNLYWYRRVMGKEIKFLLHFVKESKQDESGMPNNRFLAERTGGTYSTLKVQPAELEDSGVYFCASSQGYTGGSSYNEQFFGPGTRLTVL.

This clonotype is a singleton in its sample. V gene TRBV28 combines with J gene TRBJ2-1, with 10 bases matching TRBD2. Germline CDR1 is MDHEN and CDR2 is SYDVKM. The V segment lost 7 bases and the J segment 4 bases; nucleotides outside the gene matches: 7. The CDR3 runs 15 residues. The CDR3 loop reads CASTRGLAVYNEQFF. CDR3 sequence (DNA): TGTGCCAGCACCCGAGGACTAGCGGTATACAATGAGCAGTTCTTC.

The chain employs TRBV13 and TRBJ1-2; 7 bases map to TRBD1. J gave up 8 bases and V 5 bases, and 8 bases lay outside the gene matches. CDR1 is PRHDT and CDR2 is FYEKMQ in the germline V gene (reference sequence). This CDR3 spans 13 amino acids. Here the CDR3 reads CASSPGQAVGYTF. The CDR3, as DNA: TGTGCCAGCAGCCCTGGACAGGCTGTCGGCTACACCTTC.

The V call is TRBV12-3 or TRBV12-4, the J call TRBJ1-1, with TRBD1 identical over 7 bases. The CDR3 spans 13 residues. The ends lost 5 bases at V and 5 bases at J; junction bases unmatched: 5. CDR3 sequence: CASSPPTGTEAFF. The CDR3 nucleotides read TGTGCCAGCAGTCCTCCGACAGGGACTGAAGCTTTCTTT.

This rearrangement joins TRBV30 to TRBJ1-1; TRBD1 agrees at 7 bases. The CDR3 covers 14 residues. The germline CDR1 and CDR2 sequences are GTSNPN and SVGIG (reference sequence). J was trimmed by 4 bases and V by 5 bases; bases with no gene match: 10. The CDR3, as DNA: TGTGCCTGGGATAGAGGGGGCGTCATCACTGAAGCTTTCTTT. Encoded protein: CAWDRGGVITEAFF. The full variable domain, completed using reference TRBV30 and TRBJ1-1, is SQTIHQWPATLVQPVGSPLSLECTVEGTSNPNLYWYRQAAGRGLQLLFYSVGIGQISSEVPQNLSASRPQDRQFILSSKKLLLSDSGFYLCAWDRGGVITEAFFGQGTRLTVV.

This chain connects TRBV11-2 to TRBJ2-7; 9 bases fit TRBD1. Germline V gives CDR1 SGHAT, CDR2 FQNNGV. The CDR3 length is 15 residues. Losses at the gene ends were 5 bases for V and 9 bases for J; bases not matched to a gene: 14. The CDR3 is CASSHRTGEMVGQYF. CDR3 coding DNA: TGTGCCAGCAGCCATCGGACAGGGGAAATGGTCGGGCAGTACTTC.

This chain links TRBV24-1 with TRBJ2-2, with D possibly being TRBD1 (5 bases). The CDR3 sequence is 17 residues long. The germline CDR1 and CDR2 sequences are KGHDR and SFDVKD. V lost 2 bases and J lost 0, with 12 bases in between. CDR3 amino acids: CATSDSRTFPNTGELFF. The CDR3 coding sequence is TGTGCCACCAGTGATTCCCGGACATTCCCGAACACCGGGGAGCTGTTTTTT.

The gene calls are TRBV5-6 and TRBJ2-2; tentatively, D is TRBD1 (6 bases). Trimming removed 2 bases from V and 5 bases from J, with 16 bases in between. Germline CDR1 reads SGHDT; CDR2 reads YYEEEE. There are 16 residues in the CDR3. This CDR3 is CASSFAARGGTGELFF. CDR3 DNA: TGTGCCAGCAGCTTCGCCGCCAGGGGCGGGACCGGGGAGCTGTTTTTT.

The V gene is TRBV25-1, the J gene TRBJ2-7; TRBD1 is a possible D gene (6 bases). Germline V CDR1 and CDR2: MGHDK, SYGVNS. This CDR3 is built from 12 residues. V lost 8 bases and J lost 6, with 14 bases in between. CDR3 region: CASWDTGIEQYF. Here the CDR3 DNA reads TGTGCCAGCTGGGACACAGGTATCGAGCAGTACTTC.

This clonotype was found once. This chain joins TRBV6-6 and TRBJ1-2, with D hard to call. Trimming cost V 6 bases and J 5 bases, with 13 bases left between them. CDR1 is MNHNY and CDR2 is SVGAGI in the germline V gene (reference sequence). The CDR3 runs to 13 residues. The CDR3 protein is CASSVADGYGYTF. CDR3 DNA: TGTGCCAGCAGCGTAGCGGACGGTTATGGCTACACCTTC.

This chain joins TRBV4-1 and TRBJ1-2; maybe TRBD1 (6 bases). The CDR3 sequence is 16 residues long. The germline V and J ends were trimmed by 0 bases and 4 bases, with 15 bases remaining between them. Germline V gene sequence: CDR1 MGHRA, CDR2 YSYEKL. DNA for the CDR3: TGCGCCAGCAGCCAAGAGATGGGGGCGCTGGGCTATGGCTACACCTTC. It encodes CASSQEMGALGYGYTF.

A note on this clonotype: Relative to the germline gene, one junction end is altered; a read error may explain this. The rearrangement joins TRBV9 to TRBJ2-1; TRBD2 aligns across 9 bases. The CDR3 is 14 residues long. Germline assignment: CDR1 SGDLS and CDR2 YYNGEE. CDR3 DNA: TGTGCCAGCGGAAAGGCGGGCCTAGCGGGACGGACGATCTTC. Amino acid sequence: CASGKAGLAGRTIF.

This clonotype was observed a single time. J is TRBJ1-2 and V is TRBV7-9; the D is unclear. Germline assignment: CDR1 SEHNR and CDR2 FQNEAQ (reference sequence). The CDR3 consists of 15 residues. The V end lost 5 bases, the J end lost 2 bases, and 15 bases lay between the germline ends. The CDR3 sequence is CASSPASDFNYGYTF. In DNA, the CDR3 is TGTGCCAGCAGCCCCGCCTCCGATTTCAACTATGGCTACACCTTC.

The chain links TRBV19 to TRBJ2-5; the D is unclear. The length of the CDR3 is 15 residues. The ends were cut back, 5 bases at V and 2 bases at J, with 15 bases in the middle. CDR1 is LNHDA, CDR2 SQIVND, per germline (reference sequence). The CDR3 nucleotides are TGTGCCAGTAGTTTTGGTGACAATCGGCAAGAGACCCAGTACTTC. As protein: CASSFGDNRQETQYF.

This chain joins TRBV27 and TRBJ2-7; D is possibly TRBD1 or TRBD2 (5 bases each). Germline loops: CDR1 MNHEY, CDR2 SMNVEV (reference sequence). V gave up 9 bases and J gave up 3 bases, with 15 bases separating them. This CDR3 spans 13 amino acids. The DNA of the CDR3 is TGTGCCAGTAGTCCAGGGACGGGCTACGAGCAGTACTTC. Its protein product is CASSPGTGYEQYF.

V is TRBV9 and J is TRBJ2-1; 7 nucleotides match TRBD2. Germline V gene sequence: CDR1 SGDLS, CDR2 YYNGEE. J gave up 3 bases and V 8 bases, and 11 bases lay outside the gene matches. CDR3 length: 15 amino acids. The DNA for the CDR3 is TGTGCCAGTCAGGCCCCCAGCGGGAACTACAATGAGCAGTTCTTC. This translates into CASQAPSGNYNEQFF.

A single count supports this clonotype. V usage is TRBV29-1 and J usage is TRBJ2-2, with a weak D call TRBD2 (7 bases). CDR3 length equals 15 residues. Germline values: CDR1 SQVTM, CDR2 ANQGSEA. V dropped 8 bases and J dropped 0 bases, with 16 bases sitting between them. DNA for the CDR3: TGCAGCACTAGGGGAGGGGGGGCGAACACCGGGGAGCTGTTTTTT. Its protein is CSTRGGGANTGELFF.

V gene TRBV20-1 combines with J gene TRBJ1-1, with TRBD1 matching over 10 bases. Germline V gene data show CDR1 as DFQATT and CDR2 as SNEGSKA (reference sequence). This CDR3 has 16 residues. J was trimmed by 3 bases and V by 0 bases; bases with no gene match: 7. This chain's CDR3 is CSARETGGWADTEAFF. Here the CDR3 DNA reads TGCAGTGCTAGAGAGACAGGGGGCTGGGCGGACACTGAAGCTTTCTTT.